The rows below give T cell receptor beta chains drawn from one sample of a study of T cell changes during pregnancy in multiple sclerosis. Profiling relied on immunoSEQ multiplex PCR, and the TCRdb table lists in-frame clones only, not all of them. The sample lists about 85,000 clones, approximately 93% occurring once. The starting material was peripheral blood, obtained in the first trimester of pregnancy. The source is a female donor with multiple sclerosis, enrolled in a pregnancy study. Both conserved end residues are part of each CDR3. The D gene is left open where the match is weak. Size values are once, few and many counts, or a class for expanded clones, and some rows have none.

v_gene	j_gene	abundance	d_gene	CDR3aa	CDR3nt
TRBV7-2	TRBJ2-5	NA	NA	CASSLGALRETQYF	TGTGCCAGCAGCTTAGGAGCCTTAAGAGAGACCCAGTACTTC
TRBV7-9	TRBJ1-1	NA	NA	CASSQDRSEAFF	TGTGCCAGCAGCCAAGACAGAAGTGAAGCTTTCTTT
TRBV7-3	TRBJ1-1	NA	NA	CASSLSGGNTEAFF	TGTGCCAGCAGCTTATCCGGGGGGAACACTGAAGCTTTCTTT
TRBV11-3	TRBJ1-1	NA	NA	CASSLRGNTEAFF	TGTGCCAGCAGCTTAAGGGGGAACACTGAAGCTTTCTTT
TRBV28	TRBJ1-1	NA	TRBD1	CASSRYGQGNTEAFF	TGTGCCAGCAGCCGATACGGACAGGGAAACACTGAAGCTTTCTTT
TRBV6-6	TRBJ1-2	NA	NA	CASSGGRPPYGYTF	TGTGCCAGCAGTGGAGGACGGCCCCCCTATGGCTACACCTTC
TRBV7-8	TRBJ1-2	NA	NA	CASSLAGRVYGYTF	TGTGCCAGCAGCTTAGCGGGCCGCGTCTATGGCTACACCTTC
TRBV6-6	TRBJ2-5	NA	TRBD1	CASSFTQGVETQYF	TGTGCCAGCAGTTTTACCCAGGGGGTGGAGACCCAGTACTTC
TRBV18	TRBJ1-5	NA	TRBD1	CASSPQGASNQPQHF	TGTGCCAGCTCACCACAGGGGGCCAGCAATCAGCCCCAGCATTTT
TRBV6-6	TRBJ1-6	NA	NA	CASKSGGVSYNSPLHF	TGTGCCAGCAAGAGCGGTGGGGTCTCCTATAATTCACCCCTCCACTTT
TRBV7-6	TRBJ2-2	few	NA	CASSLGPPGGGGGELFF	TGTGCCAGCAGCTTAGGGCCCCCTGGAGGGGGGGGCGGGGAGCTGTTTTTT
TRBV18	TRBJ2-1	once	TRBD1	CASSLGTGNNEQFF	TGTGCCAGCTCACTGGGGACAGGTAACAATGAGCAGTTCTTC
TRBV6-5	TRBJ2-5	NA	NA	CASSQTGGQETQYF	TGTGCCAGCAGCCAAACCGGGGGCCAAGAGACCCAGTACTTC
TRBV27	TRBJ2-3	NA	NA	CASSPPYGTQYF	TGTGCCAGCAGTCCCCCATACGGTACGCAGTATTTT
TRBV2	TRBJ1-2	NA	NA	CASSESAMSYGYTF	TGTGCCAGCAGTGAAAGTGCGATGAGCTATGGCTACACCTTC
TRBV19	TRBJ1-5	NA	TRBD1	CASISGTGVRGPQHF	TGTGCCAGTATCTCCGGGACAGGGGTTCGGGGGCCCCAGCATTTT
TRBV19	TRBJ1-5	NA	TRBD1	CASSKTGGASQPQHF	TGTGCCAGTAGTAAGACAGGGGGCGCTTCTCAGCCCCAGCATTTT
TRBV6-6	TRBJ2-7	NA	TRBD1	CASSRGQNNYEQYF	TGTGCCAGCAGTCGGGGACAGAATAACTACGAGCAGTACTTC
TRBV21-1	TRBJ1-5	NA	NA	CASSASGQGHNQPQHF	TGTGCCAGCAGCGCCTCTGGACAGGGTCACAATCAGCCCCAGCATTTT
TRBV30	TRBJ1-2	NA	NA	CAWSISGGGSYGYTF	TGTGCCTGGAGCATCTCGGGTGGCGGCAGTTATGGCTACACCTTC
TRBV6-4	TRBJ2-2	NA	TRBD2	CASSDQLAGNTGELFF	TGTGCCAGCAGTGATCAACTAGCGGGAAACACCGGGGAGCTGTTTTTT
TRBV7-3	TRBJ1-2	NA	NA	CASSPWGGSADGYTF	TGTGCCAGCAGCCCCTGGGGAGGGAGCGCAGATGGCTACACCTTC
TRBV7-9	TRBJ2-7	NA	TRBD2	CASSLFPGGRTYEQYF	TGTGCCAGCAGCTTATTTCCGGGAGGGAGAACCTACGAGCAGTACTTC
TRBV5-1	TRBJ1-5	NA	TRBD1	CASSLAPGGGNQPQHF	TGCGCCAGCAGCTTGGCGCCAGGGGGCGGGAATCAGCCCCAGCATTTT
TRBV11-3	TRBJ2-1	NA	TRBD2	CASGRTSGGANEQFF	TGTGCCAGCGGGCGGACTAGCGGGGGGGCAAATGAGCAGTTCTTC
TRBV15	TRBJ1-3	NA	NA	CATSRKTDLTGNTIYF	TGTGCCACCAGCAGGAAGACAGACTTAACTGGAAACACCATATATTTT
TRBV18	TRBJ2-5	once	TRBD1	CASSPPDRGEETQYF	TGTGCCAGCTCACCCCCCGACAGGGGCGAAGAGACCCAGTACTTC
TRBV10-3	TRBJ2-7	NA	TRBD2	CAIRQARTSETYEQYF	TGTGCCATCAGGCAAGCGCGGACTAGCGAAACCTACGAGCAGTACTTC
TRBV6-1	TRBJ1-1	NA	NA	CASSYRHF	TGTGCCAGCAGTTACCGACACTTT
TRBV13	TRBJ2-1	NA	NA	CASSLGLPATNEQFF	TGTGCCAGCAGCTTAGGGCTACCCGCCACTAATGAGCAGTTCTTC
TRBV27	TRBJ1-1	NA	NA	CASSLFYRDTEAFF	TGTGCCAGCAGTTTGTTCTACAGGGACACTGAAGCTTTCTTT
TRBV14	TRBJ2-1	NA	TRBD2	CASSRGLAVYNEQFF	TGTGCCAGCAGCCGCGGACTAGCGGTTTACAATGAGCAGTTCTTC
TRBV5-1	TRBJ2-1	NA	TRBD2	CASSLGGLAGGGQFF	TGCGCCAGCAGCTTGGGTGGACTAGCGGGAGGGGGGCAGTTCTTC
TRBV5-5	TRBJ1-5	NA	NA	CASSLDSNQPQHF	TGTGCCAGCAGCTTGGACAGTAATCAGCCCCAGCATTTT
TRBV5-1	TRBJ1-5	NA	NA	CASRHSTSNQPQHF	TGCGCCAGCAGACACTCGACAAGCAATCAGCCCCAGCATTTT
TRBV10-2	TRBJ2-3	NA	NA	CASSESGRDTQYF	TGCGCCAGCAGTGAGTCGGGGCGAGATACGCAGTATTTT
TRBV5-1	TRBJ2-7	NA	TRBD2	CASSLAGGQYEQYF	TGCGCCAGCAGCTTGGCGGGGGGGCAATACGAGCAGTACTTC
TRBV10-3	TRBJ2-7	once	NA	CATKGLAAYEQYF	TGTGCCACCAAAGGACTGGCAGCCTACGAGCAGTACTTC
TRBV27	TRBJ2-1	once	TRBD2	CASSLRREGGNEQFF	TGTGCCAGCAGTTTGAGACGGGAGGGGGGAAATGAGCAGTTCTTC
TRBV11-2	TRBJ1-2	NA	TRBD1	CASRITGGYGYTF	TGTGCCAGCAGAATTACAGGGGGCTATGGCTACACCTTC
TRBV18	TRBJ2-4	NA	TRBD1	CASSPTGGIIGKNIQYF	TGTGCCAGCTCACCGACAGGGGGTATCATTGGCAAAAACATTCAGTACTTC
TRBV18	TRBJ2-1	NA	NA	CASSPGLYNEQFF	TGTGCCAGCTCACCTGGACTTTACAATGAGCAGTTCTTC
TRBV21-1	TRBJ1-2	NA	NA	CASSKDNRTEVNYGYTF	TGTGCCAGCAGCAAAGATAACCGGACAGAGGTTAACTATGGCTACACCTTC
TRBV11-3	TRBJ2-3	NA	TRBD2	CASSPWAGRADTQYF	TGTGCCAGCAGCCCTTGGGCAGGGAGGGCAGATACGCAGTATTTT
TRBV15	TRBJ2-2	once	NA	CATSKPSVISGELFF	TGTGCCACCAGCAAGCCTAGTGTTATCTCCGGGGAGCTGTTTTTT
TRBV11-3	TRBJ1-1	NA	NA	CASSFLRGGGTEAFF	TGTGCCAGCAGCTTCCTCCGGGGGGGAGGCACTGAAGCTTTCTTT
TRBV5-1	TRBJ1-2	once	TRBD1	CASSLVLDRAEDGYTF	TGCGCCAGCAGCTTGGTCTTGGACAGGGCAGAGGATGGCTACACCTTC
TRBV7-9	TRBJ2-3	NA	NA	CASSGARRVTDTQYF	TGTGCCAGCTCCGGCGCCCGGCGGGTCACAGATACGCAGTATTTT
TRBV7-9	TRBJ2-7	NA	TRBD1	CASSGTDYEQYF	TGTGCCAGCAGCGGGACAGATTACGAGCAGTACTTC
TRBV7-2	TRBJ2-1	NA	TRBD1	CASSFPGQDREQFF	TGTGCCAGCAGCTTCCCGGGACAGGATCGTGAGCAGTTCTTC